The rows below give T cell receptor beta chains drawn from one sample of a study of human T cells and chemical hapten exposure. TCRdb recomputed calls from the RACE reads with MiXCR, one row per CDR3 protein. The data contain approximately 80,000 distinct CDR3 sequences, more than 9% of them seen just once; the ten biggest clones take up approximately 5%. The sequencing used whole blood, collected in connection with sensitization to the hapten diphenylcyclopropenone (DPC). The receptors were sampled from a woman aged 45-65 years with alopecia areata. Some clones in this sample may be carry-over from other donors' samples. Each CDR3 is given with its conserved first and last residue. Fields, in order: clone size, V gene, J gene, D gene, CDR3 DNA, CDR3 protein. The D gene is left open where the match is weak. Not all rows give a size; the values are once, few, many and, for expanded clones, a class.

.	TRBV12-3/TRBV12-4	TRBJ1-1	.	TGTGCCAGCAACACGGCGGGGGGTTGGACTGAAGCTTTCTTT	CASNTAGGWTEAFF
many	TRBV7-9	TRBJ1-2	.	TGTGCCAGCAGCCTACCGACCGGTCCCCGGGGCTACACCTTC	CASSLPTGPRGYTF
many	TRBV6-2/TRBV6-3	TRBJ2-3	.	TGTGCCAGCACCCCTCAGGCGGGTCGGAGCACAGATACGCAGTATTTT	CASTPQAGRSTDTQYF
many	TRBV7-8	TRBJ2-2	.	TGTGCCAGCAGCTTGCAAATGGCGTTCCAGACCCTAAGAGGGGAGCTGTTTTTT	CASSLQMAFQTLRGELFF
.	TRBV20-1	TRBJ2-3	TRBD2	TGCAGTGCTATCCTAGCGGGAGGCACAGATACGCAGTATTTT	CSAILAGGTDTQYF
.	TRBV3-1	TRBJ1-4	TRBD1	TGTGCCAGCAGCCATGGAATTGGGACAGGGGATGAAAAACTGTTTTTT	CASSHGIGTGDEKLFF
many	TRBV9	TRBJ2-7	.	TGTGCCAGCAGCGTAACCCCCGGCAGGATTGTGGCGGAGCAGTACTTC	CASSVTPGRIVAEQYF
few	TRBV6-5	TRBJ1-1	.	TGTGCCAGCAGTGAGTACAGTGCTCAGGAGGAAGCTTTCTTT	CASSEYSAQEEAFF
.	TRBV7-2	TRBJ1-4	.	TGTGCCAGCAGTCCAAGCCACCGCCGTAATGAAAAACTGTTTTTT	CASSPSHRRNEKLFF
many	TRBV28	TRBJ2-3	TRBD2	TGTGCCAGCAGTTTAAATTCTGGGCTAGCGGGAGGCCCCACAGATACGCAGTATTTT	CASSLNSGLAGGPTDTQYF
many	TRBV28	TRBJ2-7	.	TGTGCCAGCCACGGAACAGGGAAACCAACCTACGAGCAGTACTTC	CASHGTGKPTYEQYF
.	TRBV7-2	TRBJ2-2	TRBD2	TGTGCCAGCAGCTTATCGCGGGAGGAGACCGGGGAGCTGTTTTTT	CASSLSREETGELFF
few	TRBV27	TRBJ2-7	.	TGTGCCAGCAGTCAAGCAGGGGTGGGCGAGCAGTACTTC	CASSQAGVGEQYF
many	TRBV7-2	TRBJ1-1	.	TGTGCCAGCAGCCCACGGGTGGCCGTAGAAGCTTTCTTT	CASSPRVAVEAFF
many	TRBV29-1	TRBJ1-2	.	TGCAGCGTTGAAGACGGGTATGGCTACACCTTC	CSVEDGYGYTF
many	TRBV18	TRBJ2-1	.	TGTGCCAGCTCACCCGCCCCAGACAATGAGCAGTTCTTC	CASSPAPDNEQFF
.	TRBV5-1	TRBJ1-5	.	TGCGCCAGCAGCTTGGAAGGCGGCCGCAATCAGCCCCAGCATTTT	CASSLEGGRNQPQHF
many	TRBV3-1	TRBJ2-7	TRBD2	TGTGCCAGCAGCTTAACTAGCGGGAGGACCTACGAGCAGTACTTC	CASSLTSGRTYEQYF
.	TRBV14	TRBJ2-1	.	TGTGCCAGCAGGATGGGTGGCGGGAATGAGCAGTTCTTC	CASRMGGGNEQFF
many	TRBV28	TRBJ1-5	TRBD1	TGTGCCAGCAGCCCCGGGACAGCGCTCAATCAGCCCCAGCATTTT	CASSPGTALNQPQHF
many	TRBV6-2/TRBV6-3	TRBJ1-1	TRBD1	TGTGCCAGCAGTTCACGCAGGGGGATGGTCACTGAAGCTTTCTTT	CASSSRRGMVTEAFF
.	TRBV6-6	TRBJ2-7	TRBD2	TGTGCCAGCAGACCGGGACTAGCGGGAGCCTACGAGCAGTACTTC	CASRPGLAGAYEQYF
.	TRBV3-1	TRBJ2-3	.	TGTGCCAGCAGCCAAGATCCAGTGACAGATACGCAGTATTTT	CASSQDPVTDTQYF
many	TRBV28	TRBJ2-7	TRBD2	TGTGCCAGCAGTTTATCTAGCGGGCTCGACGAGCAGTACTTC	CASSLSSGLDEQYF